A single sample is the source of the 16 T cell receptor beta chains below, sequenced in a study of CD8+ T cells in alopecia areata. Following extraction, RNA underwent reverse transcription to cDNA, which served as the sequencing template. The data were produced by immunoSEQ multiplex PCR, yet TCRdb's version contains in-frame clones alone and is incomplete. The table records about 180,000 clones, about 47% of them present only once. Described treatment: oral pan-JAK inhibitor, 5-10 mg twice daily. This material consisted of CD8+ T cells sorted from blood, taken at week 52, from a patient treated with tofacitinib. The receptors stem from a human donor with alopecia areata.

The CDR3 loop is CASSTTGGEVNSPLHF. In DNA, the CDR3 is TGTGCCAGCAGCACCACAGGGGGCGAAGTAAATTCACCCCTCCACTTT. The gene calls are TRBV13 and TRBJ1-6; 9 nucleotides line up with TRBD1. Germline V CDR1 and CDR2: PRHDT, FYEKMQ (reference sequence). V was pared by 5 bases and J by 7 bases, with 9 bases of the junction left unmatched. The CDR3 runs 16 residues.

Details on this clone: A read error may produce the germline difference seen at one junction end. The chain has TRBV7-7 and TRBJ2-5, with 7 bases matching TRBD2. CDR3 length equals 15 residues. Germline lookup yields CDR1 SSHAT and CDR2 FNYEAQ (reference sequence). The CDR3 DNA is TGTGCTAGCAGCTTGGGGACTACCGGATCTGAGACCCAGTACTTC. It translates to CASSLGTTGSETQYF.

The J gene is TRBJ1-1, the V gene TRBV7-9, with TRBD1 matching 8 bases. This CDR3 is built from 15 residues. V was pared by 1 base and J by 1 base, with 2 bases of the junction left unmatched. Per germline, CDR1 SEHNR and CDR2 FQNEAQ (reference sequence). The CDR3 loop reads CASSLGQGANTEAFF. DNA for the CDR3: TGTGCCAGCAGCTTAGGGCAGGGGGCGAACACTGAAGCTTTCTTT.

The table lists this clone with a few counts. The chain links TRBV5-1 to TRBJ2-3; 7 bases are a match to TRBD1. Germline CDR1 is SGHRS and CDR2 is YFSETQ. V shed 5 bases and J 3 bases; nucleotides not matched to a gene: 12. The CDR3 is made up of 16 amino acids. CDR3 DNA sequence: TGCGCCAGCAGGCTCACCCGGGACAGAGTTACAGATACGCAGTATTTT. This codes for CASRLTRDRVTDTQYF.

The V gene is TRBV4-1, the J gene TRBJ2-3; 12 bases fit TRBD2. The CDR3 covers 15 residues. Germline values: CDR1 MGHRA, CDR2 YSYEKL. V lost 5 bases to trimming and J lost 5 bases; unmatched junction nucleotides: 5. CDR3 loop: CASSFLAGGQDTQYF. In DNA, the CDR3 is TGCGCCAGCAGCTTTCTAGCGGGGGGGCAAGATACGCAGTATTTT.

This clone was observed many times. The chain couples TRBV27 to TRBJ2-3, with a weak D call TRBD2 (6 bases). Germline loops: CDR1 MNHEY, CDR2 SMNVEV (reference sequence). V was clipped by 4 bases and J by 5 bases, with 22 bases between them. The CDR3 spans 17 residues. CDR3 in DNA: TGTGCCAGCAGTTCCCCTGAGGGAGGTAGTTGGGGAGATACGCAGTATTTT. Translation: CASSSPEGGSWGDTQYF.

The chain uses TRBV27 and TRBJ2-7; D call uncertain. The V gene's germline CDR1 is MNHEY and CDR2 SMNVEV (reference sequence). V lost 4 bases and J 2 bases, leaving 9 bases between the germline ends. This CDR3 comprises 13 residues. CDR3 residues: CASSSPNAYEQYF. Written as DNA, the CDR3 is TGTGCCAGCAGTTCCCCCAACGCCTACGAGCAGTACTTC.

CDR3 sequence (DNA): TGTGCCAGCAGCTACCCCCCCGGGGGTGTGGAGACCCAGTACTTC. As protein: CASSYPPGGVETQYF. V and J are TRBV7-9 and TRBJ2-5; D may be TRBD2 (6 bases). Germline CDR1 SEHNR, CDR2 FQNEAQ (reference sequence). With 4 bases removed from V and 5 bases from J, the gap between germline ends came to 17 bases. The CDR3 is 15 residues long.

V is TRBV5-1 and J is TRBJ2-2, with 8 bases aligning to TRBD1. The CDR3 totals 13 residues. Germline CDR1 SGHRS, CDR2 YFSETQ. J gave up 6 bases and V 7 bases, and 5 bases lay outside the gene matches. The CDR3 spells CASAGGRAGELFF. The CDR3 DNA sequence: TGCGCCAGCGCAGGGGGCAGAGCCGGGGAGCTGTTTTTT.

This clone has just one count. The chain carries TRBV27 and TRBJ1-2, with D possibly being TRBD1 (5 bases). Germline loops: CDR1 MNHEY, CDR2 SMNVEV (reference sequence). This CDR3 has 12 amino acids. Trimming left V 3 bases short and J 5 bases short, with 7 bases between. The CDR3 protein is CASSFGGYGYTF. CDR3 DNA sequence: TGTGCCAGCAGTTTCGGGGGGTATGGCTACACCTTC.

V usage is TRBV6-5 and J usage is TRBJ2-1; D possibly uses TRBD1 or TRBD2 (5 bases each). The CDR3 totals 13 residues. Germline-derived CDR1 and CDR2 are MNHEY and SVGAGI. The V gene lost 8 bases and the J gene lost 0 bases, with 8 bases spanning the gap. This chain's CDR3 is CASGGSSYNEQFF. CDR3 DNA sequence: TGTGCCAGCGGGGGTAGCTCCTACAATGAGCAGTTCTTC.

The J gene is TRBJ1-2, the V gene TRBV4-1; a weak D match, TRBD1 (6 bases). CDR3 size: 15 residues. V was cut by 3 bases and J by 6 bases, with 17 bases left in between. CDR1 is MGHRA, CDR2 YSYEKL, per germline. The CDR3 DNA is TGCGCCAGCAGCCACCCAGGGGCGCGGAGGGATGGCTACACCTTC. It yields the protein CASSHPGARRDGYTF.

The CDR3 region is CASRGQSSSYNEQFF. In DNA, the CDR3 is TGTGCCAGTAGAGGACAGTCGTCCTCCTACAATGAGCAGTTCTTC. V usage is TRBV19 and J usage is TRBJ2-1; D is possibly TRBD1 (6 bases). Deletions cut 6 bases from V and 0 bases from J, with 12 bases between. The germline V gene has CDR1 LNHDA and CDR2 SQIVND (reference sequence). The CDR3 contains 15 residues.

The chain is built from TRBV5-6 and TRBJ2-3; unclear D gene. The CDR3 consists of 12 residues. Trimming stripped 0 bases from V and 5 bases from J, with 4 bases between. The germline CDR1 and CDR2 sequences are SGHDT and YYEEEE. The chain's CDR3 is CASSLVQDTQYF. The CDR3 coding sequence is TGTGCCAGCAGCTTGGTTCAAGATACGCAGTATTTT.

This clone has just a few counts. The chain uses TRBV7-2 and TRBJ2-2; 7 bases match TRBD2. The CDR3 is 17 residues long. V shed 2 bases, J shed 0 bases, and the junction held 6 bases outside the gene matches. From germline, CDR1 is SGHTA and CDR2 FQGNSA. The CDR3 sequence is CASSLNREVSNTGELFF. CDR3 nucleotides: TGTGCCAGCAGCTTAAACCGGGAGGTTTCGAACACCGGGGAGCTGTTTTTT.

The V and J genes are TRBV2 and TRBJ2-7, with D perhaps matching TRBD1 or TRBD2 (5 bases each). Trimming took off 2 bases at V and 1 base at J, with 12 bases between the two ends. From germline, CDR1 is SNHLY and CDR2 FYNNEI. The CDR3 is 15 amino acids. CDR3 sequence reads: CASSEWVGGSYEQYF. In DNA, the CDR3 is TGTGCCAGCAGTGAATGGGTTGGGGGATCCTACGAGCAGTACTTC.